This passage covers 9 T cell receptor beta chains from one sample sequenced in a study of Ad26.COV2.S vaccination and SARS-CoV-2 variants. Sequencing used immunoSEQ multiplex PCR; TCRdb keeps in-frame clones, though not all of them. The sample consists of around 380,000 clones, approximately 86% of them appearing once. Treatment specified: around 19 received Ad26.COV2.S at low or high dose, single or two shots; 5 received placebo; per-sample allocation not given. Day 63 after the first vaccine or placebo injection was the time point for sampling. The material sequenced was peripheral blood, taken in a trial of Ad26.COV2.S vaccine versus placebo. The source of these receptors is a person aged 18 to 59 who received the Ad26.COV2.S COVID-19 vaccine or a placebo.

The V gene is TRBV7-2, the J gene TRBJ1-2; D remains ambiguous. CDR3 size: 13 residues. The V gene's germline CDR1 is SGHTA and CDR2 FQGNSA. V lost 2 bases to trimming and J lost 6 bases, with 10 bases between them. CDR3 amino acids: CASSLSGVDGYTF. The CDR3 coding sequence is TGTGCCAGCAGCTTATCCGGGGTTGATGGCTACACCTTC.

This chain joins TRBV7-2 and TRBJ2-3; 7 bases are shared with TRBD2. The CDR3 spans 15 residues. J was trimmed by 2 bases and V by 1 base; bases with no gene match: 3. Germline V lookup: CDR1 SGHTA, CDR2 FQGNSA. The CDR3 loop is CASSLVGGVTDTQYF. The CDR3, as DNA: TGTGCCAGCAGCTTAGTGGGGGGGGTCACAGATACGCAGTATTTT. The whole variable domain, remainder taken from reference TRBV7-2 and TRBJ2-3, is GAGVSQSPSNKVTEKGKDVELRCDPISGHTALYWYRQSLGQGLEFLIYFQGNSAPDKSGLPSDRFSAERTGGSVSTLTIQRTQQEDSAVYLCASSLVGGVTDTQYFGPGTRLTVL.

The chain has TRBV2 and TRBJ2-4; possible D gene TRBD2, 5 bases. Trimming shortened V by 6 bases and J by 0 bases, and 12 bases separated the two germline ends. Germline CDR1 reads SNHLY; CDR2 reads FYNNEI. The CDR3 runs to 15 residues. The CDR3 DNA is TGTGCCAGCAGGTCAGCGGAACTAGCCAAAAACATTCAGTACTTC. Protein sequence: CASRSAELAKNIQYF.

DNA for the CDR3: TGTGCCAGCAGCTTGGGATCCCCCTATAGCAATCAGCCCCAGCATTTT. It is translated as CASSLGSPYSNQPQHF. V gene TRBV5-5 combines with J gene TRBJ1-5; no firm D call. The V gene lost 0 bases and the J gene lost 0 bases, with 10 bases spanning the gap. The CDR3 covers 16 residues. The V gene's germline CDR1 is SGHKS and CDR2 YYEKEE (reference sequence).

V gene TRBV10-3 combines with J gene TRBJ2-7, with D possibly being TRBD1 (6 bases). Germline lookup yields CDR1 ENHRY and CDR2 SYGVKD. The CDR3 runs to 14 residues. Trimming pared 5 bases from V and 1 base from J, leaving 12 bases between. The CDR3 DNA follows: TGTGCCATCAGTCCCGACAGGAGTTCCTACGAGCAGTACTTC. Its protein is CAISPDRSSYEQYF.

The chain carries TRBV19 and TRBJ2-5, with D possibly being TRBD1 (6 bases). This CDR3 is 14 amino acids long. The ends were cut back, 11 bases at V and 0 bases at J, with 16 bases in the middle. The germline V gene has CDR1 LNHDA and CDR2 SQIVND (reference sequence). The CDR3 DNA is TGTGCCTCTAGTAGGGGGATTGACCAAGAGACCCAGTACTTC. As protein: CASSRGIDQETQYF.

This chain uses TRBV27 with TRBJ2-6, with 7 bases matching TRBD1. V shed 3 bases and J 1 base; nucleotides not matched to a gene: 6. The CDR3 runs 17 residues. Germline V CDR1 and CDR2: MNHEY, SMNVEV (reference sequence). Written as DNA, the CDR3 is TGTGCCAGCAGTTTGTCAGGGGGTTATTCTGGGGCCAACGTCCTGACTTTC. Its protein is CASSLSGGYSGANVLTF.

The chain employs TRBV10-3 and TRBJ1-1, with 7 nucleotides matching TRBD1. Trimming removed 6 bases from V and 5 bases from J; junction bases left unmatched: 12. CDR1 is ENHRY and CDR2 is SYGVKD in the germline V gene. CDR3 size: 15 residues. CDR3 in DNA: TGTGCCATCAGACTTACAGGGGCGGAACATACTGAAGCTTTCTTT. This sequence encodes CAIRLTGAEHTEAFF.

V gene TRBV6-5 combines with J gene TRBJ2-5; the D is unclear. V shed 2 bases and J shed 5 bases, with 12 bases lying between them. The CDR3 contains 14 residues. CDR1 MNHEY and CDR2 SVGAGI come from the germline V gene. The CDR3: CASSYRRGYETQYF. CDR3 in DNA: TGTGCCAGCAGTTACCGGCGCGGTTACGAGACCCAGTACTTC.